A selection of T cell receptor beta chains follows, all from one sample in a study of T cell responses to AZD1222 COVID-19 vaccine. The method was immunoSEQ multiplex PCR; TCRdb's version includes in-frame clones alone and lacks a portion of them. The sample has about 150,000 clones; 88% are singletons. Sequencing used peripheral blood, obtained on day 0 of AZD1222 vaccination. The receptors derive from an adult in good health. CDR3s include the opening cysteine and the closing phenylalanine or tryptophan. Each record gives: clone size, D gene, J gene, V gene, CDR3 protein, CDR3 DNA. D genes are given only for firm matches. Some rows have no size entry. The others give once, few or many, or a class for an expanded clone.

clone size: -
D gene: TRBD1
J gene: TRBJ1-2
V gene: TRBV6-5
CDR3 protein: CASSYETGAGYTF
CDR3 DNA: TGTGCCAGCAGTTACGAGACAGGGGCTGGCTACACCTTC

clone size: -
D gene: -
J gene: TRBJ1-4
V gene: TRBV23-1
CDR3 protein: CARGSRPPADWFGNEKLFF
CDR3 DNA: TGCGCCAGGGGATCACGGCCTCCCGCTGATTGGTTTGGTAATGAAAAACTGTTTTTT

clone size: -
D gene: -
J gene: TRBJ1-1
V gene: TRBV29-1
CDR3 protein: CSVSSGAEAFF
CDR3 DNA: TGCAGCGTTTCTTCGGGGGCTGAAGCTTTCTTT

clone size: -
D gene: -
J gene: TRBJ1-1
V gene: TRBV6-5
CDR3 protein: CASSYSGGEAFF
CDR3 DNA: TGTGCCAGCAGTTACTCTGGAGGGGAAGCTTTCTTT

clone size: -
D gene: -
J gene: TRBJ2-3
V gene: TRBV3-1/TRBV3-2
CDR3 protein: CASSQGDTQYF
CDR3 DNA: TGTGCCAGCAGCCAGGGGGATACGCAGTATTTT

clone size: -
D gene: -
J gene: TRBJ1-3
V gene: TRBV28
CDR3 protein: CASRYLGNTIYF
CDR3 DNA: TGTGCCAGCAGGTACCTGGGGAACACCATATATTTT

clone size: -
D gene: TRBD1
J gene: TRBJ1-2
V gene: TRBV6-2/TRBV6-3
CDR3 protein: CASSRQGAAGYTF
CDR3 DNA: TGTGCCAGCAGCAGACAGGGGGCGGCTGGCTACACCTTC

clone size: -
D gene: TRBD1
J gene: TRBJ1-1
V gene: TRBV6-6
CDR3 protein: CASSYIIGTGSSEAFF
CDR3 DNA: TGTGCCAGCAGTTACATTATTGGGACAGGGTCTTCTGAAGCTTTCTTT

clone size: -
D gene: TRBD2
J gene: TRBJ2-5
V gene: TRBV14
CDR3 protein: CASSPGTSVKTQYF
CDR3 DNA: TGTGCCAGCAGCCCGGGGACTAGCGTGAAGACCCAGTACTTC

clone size: -
D gene: TRBD1
J gene: TRBJ2-2
V gene: TRBV6-5
CDR3 protein: CASNPGTGNTGELFF
CDR3 DNA: TGTGCCAGCAATCCCGGGACAGGGAACACCGGGGAGCTGTTTTTT

clone size: -
D gene: -
J gene: TRBJ1-2
V gene: TRBV3-1/TRBV3-2
CDR3 protein: CASSHAGAARGYGYTF
CDR3 DNA: TGTGCCAGCAGCCACGCGGGGGCCGCACGTGGCTATGGCTACACCTTC

clone size: -
D gene: -
J gene: TRBJ1-2
V gene: TRBV19
CDR3 protein: CASSSSWGVINYGYTF
CDR3 DNA: TGTGCCAGTAGCTCGTCTTGGGGGGTGATTAACTATGGCTACACCTTC

clone size: -
D gene: -
J gene: TRBJ2-2
V gene: TRBV6-5
CDR3 protein: CASTWEGENTGELFF
CDR3 DNA: TGTGCCAGCACGTGGGAGGGGGAGAACACCGGGGAGCTGTTTTTT

clone size: -
D gene: -
J gene: TRBJ2-7
V gene: TRBV5-4
CDR3 protein: CASSLGKVDEQYF
CDR3 DNA: TGTGCCAGCAGCTTGGGAAAGGTCGACGAGCAGTACTTC

clone size: once
D gene: TRBD1
J gene: TRBJ2-2
V gene: TRBV4-1
CDR3 protein: CASRTGGFGELFF
CDR3 DNA: TGCGCCAGTCGGACAGGGGGCTTCGGGGAGCTGTTTTTT

clone size: -
D gene: -
J gene: TRBJ1-1
V gene: TRBV3-1/TRBV3-2
CDR3 protein: CASSPAGGSTEAFF
CDR3 DNA: TGTGCCAGCAGCCCCGCGGGGGGTTCCACTGAAGCTTTCTTT

clone size: -
D gene: -
J gene: TRBJ2-5
V gene: TRBV18
CDR3 protein: CASSPPVQETQYF
CDR3 DNA: TGTGCCAGCTCACCACCGGTCCAAGAGACCCAGTACTTC

clone size: -
D gene: TRBD2
J gene: TRBJ2-7
V gene: TRBV7-2
CDR3 protein: CASSSTALAGKYF
CDR3 DNA: TGTGCCAGCAGCTCAACGGCGCTAGCGGGGAAGTACTTC

clone size: -
D gene: -
J gene: TRBJ2-7
V gene: TRBV5-6
CDR3 protein: CASSLGSRGGYEQYF
CDR3 DNA: TGTGCCAGCAGCTTGGGCTCAAGGGGTGGCTACGAGCAGTACTTC

clone size: few
D gene: -
J gene: TRBJ1-1
V gene: TRBV12-3/TRBV12-4
CDR3 protein: CASSPGTEAFF
CDR3 DNA: TGTGCCAGCAGTCCGGGGACTGAAGCTTTCTTT

clone size: -
D gene: -
J gene: TRBJ2-1
V gene: TRBV2
CDR3 protein: CASSELVFYNEQFF
CDR3 DNA: TGTGCCAGCAGTGAGCTAGTTTTCTACAATGAGCAGTTCTTC

clone size: -
D gene: -
J gene: TRBJ1-1
V gene: TRBV5-1
CDR3 protein: CASSLSAALNTEAFF
CDR3 DNA: TGCGCCAGCAGCTTGTCGGCAGCCTTGAACACTGAAGCTTTCTTT

clone size: few
D gene: -
J gene: TRBJ1-4
V gene: TRBV10-1
CDR3 protein: CASSEQTYPIPIEKLFF
CDR3 DNA: TGCGCCAGCAGTGAGCAAACCTACCCAATTCCTATCGAAAAACTGTTTTTT

clone size: -
D gene: -
J gene: TRBJ1-6
V gene: TRBV12-3/TRBV12-4
CDR3 protein: CASSFRGLPPLHF
CDR3 DNA: TGTGCCAGCAGTTTTCGGGGGTTGCCACCCCTCCACTTT

clone size: -
D gene: TRBD1
J gene: TRBJ1-3
V gene: TRBV14
CDR3 protein: CASSQNRGYNTIYF
CDR3 DNA: TGTGCCAGCAGCCAAAACAGGGGGTATAACACCATATATTTT

clone size: once
D gene: -
J gene: TRBJ2-1
V gene: TRBV19
CDR3 protein: CASSSPALGNEQFF
CDR3 DNA: TGTGCCAGTAGTAGCCCGGCGTTAGGGAATGAGCAGTTCTTC

clone size: -
D gene: TRBD1
J gene: TRBJ2-7
V gene: TRBV10-3
CDR3 protein: CAINKGQGREQYF
CDR3 DNA: TGTGCCATCAACAAGGGACAGGGTAGGGAGCAGTACTTC

clone size: -
D gene: -
J gene: TRBJ2-3
V gene: TRBV27
CDR3 protein: CASSPGYATDTQYF
CDR3 DNA: TGTGCCAGCAGTCCCGGTTACGCGACAGATACGCAGTATTTT

clone size: -
D gene: TRBD1
J gene: TRBJ1-5
V gene: TRBV18
CDR3 protein: CASSLRDRGNQPQHF
CDR3 DNA: TGTGCCAGCTCACTTCGGGACAGGGGGAATCAGCCCCAGCATTTT

clone size: -
D gene: TRBD2
J gene: TRBJ2-2
V gene: TRBV7-3
CDR3 protein: CASSSTSVNTGELFF
CDR3 DNA: TGTGCCAGCAGCTCGACTAGCGTGAACACCGGGGAGCTGTTTTTT

clone size: -
D gene: -
J gene: TRBJ2-7
V gene: TRBV7-2
CDR3 protein: CASSPGPPGEQYF
CDR3 DNA: TGTGCCAGCAGCCCGGGACCGCCGGGGGAGCAGTACTTC

clone size: -
D gene: -
J gene: TRBJ2-7
V gene: TRBV3-1/TRBV3-2
CDR3 protein: CASSQVQVSYEQYF
CDR3 DNA: TGTGCCAGCAGCCAAGTACAGGTCTCCTACGAGCAGTACTTC

clone size: -
D gene: -
J gene: TRBJ1-5
V gene: TRBV25-1
CDR3 protein: CASSEGGTSQHF
CDR3 DNA: TGTGCCAGCAGTGAAGGGGGGACTTCTCAGCATTTT

clone size: once
D gene: TRBD1
J gene: TRBJ2-5
V gene: TRBV5-1
CDR3 protein: CASSLARTGEGETQYF
CDR3 DNA: TGCGCCAGCAGCTTGGCTAGGACAGGGGAGGGAGAGACCCAGTACTTC

clone size: -
D gene: -
J gene: TRBJ1-4
V gene: TRBV9
CDR3 protein: CASSPVGANEKLFF
CDR3 DNA: TGTGCCAGCAGCCCGGTCGGTGCTAATGAAAAACTGTTTTTT

clone size: -
D gene: -
J gene: TRBJ1-6
V gene: TRBV4-1
CDR3 protein: CASSQAGNSPLHF
CDR3 DNA: TGCGCCAGCAGCCAGGCCGGAAATTCACCCCTCCACTTT

clone size: -
D gene: -
J gene: TRBJ2-1
V gene: TRBV7-3
CDR3 protein: CASSYGRGSLNEQFF
CDR3 DNA: TGTGCCAGCAGCTACGGACGGGGGAGTCTGAATGAGCAGTTCTTC

clone size: -
D gene: TRBD1
J gene: TRBJ1-6
V gene: TRBV20-1
CDR3 protein: CSASGQGASYNSPLHF
CDR3 DNA: TGCAGTGCTAGTGGGCAGGGGGCTTCCTATAATTCACCCCTCCACTTT

clone size: -
D gene: -
J gene: TRBJ2-7
V gene: TRBV7-2
CDR3 protein: CASSLSSAAYEQYF
CDR3 DNA: TGTGCCAGCAGCTTGTCATCTGCGGCCTACGAGCAGTACTTC

clone size: few
D gene: TRBD1
J gene: TRBJ2-7
V gene: TRBV19
CDR3 protein: CASSIMDRGARNEQYF
CDR3 DNA: TGTGCCAGTAGTATAATGGACAGGGGGGCTCGGAACGAGCAGTACTTC

clone size: -
D gene: -
J gene: TRBJ2-1
V gene: TRBV9
CDR3 protein: CASSVTTSRDEQFF
CDR3 DNA: TGTGCCAGCAGCGTTACGACTAGTCGGGATGAGCAGTTCTTC

clone size: -
D gene: -
J gene: TRBJ2-7
V gene: TRBV6-2/TRBV6-3
CDR3 protein: CASSYSSRYEQYF
CDR3 DNA: TGTGCCAGCAGTTACTCGAGTAGGTACGAGCAGTACTTC

clone size: -
D gene: -
J gene: TRBJ2-7
V gene: TRBV29-1
CDR3 protein: CSVEANGYEQYF
CDR3 DNA: TGCAGCGTTGAAGCTAACGGGTACGAGCAGTACTTC

clone size: -
D gene: -
J gene: TRBJ1-5
V gene: TRBV19
CDR3 protein: CARIQLRDKGFQPQHF
CDR3 DNA: TGTGCCAGAATACAACTCCGGGACAAGGGGTTTCAGCCCCAGCATTTT

clone size: -
D gene: -
J gene: TRBJ1-5
V gene: TRBV6-5
CDR3 protein: CASNPDKNQPQHF
CDR3 DNA: TGTGCCAGCAATCCCGATAAGAATCAGCCCCAGCATTTT

clone size: -
D gene: TRBD1
J gene: TRBJ2-2
V gene: TRBV2
CDR3 protein: CASTSQGATGELFF
CDR3 DNA: TGTGCCAGCACAAGCCAGGGGGCCACCGGGGAGCTGTTTTTT

clone size: -
D gene: -
J gene: TRBJ2-7
V gene: TRBV28
CDR3 protein: CASSWGTLGSYEQYF
CDR3 DNA: TGTGCCAGCAGTTGGGGGACACTGGGCTCCTACGAGCAGTACTTC

clone size: -
D gene: -
J gene: TRBJ1-5
V gene: TRBV11-2
CDR3 protein: CASSPTDSNQPQHF
CDR3 DNA: TGTGCCAGCAGCCCGACGGATAGCAATCAGCCCCAGCATTTT

clone size: -
D gene: -
J gene: TRBJ2-7
V gene: TRBV5-1
CDR3 protein: CASSPPRQGSEQYF
CDR3 DNA: TGCGCCAGCAGTCCGCCCCGGCAGGGGAGCGAGCAGTACTTC

clone size: -
D gene: -
J gene: TRBJ2-5
V gene: TRBV7-9
CDR3 protein: CASSFFQTETQYF
CDR3 DNA: TGTGCCAGCAGCTTTTTTCAGACAGAGACCCAGTACTTC

clone size: once
D gene: TRBD2
J gene: TRBJ2-7
V gene: TRBV9
CDR3 protein: CASSGQGGREQYF
CDR3 DNA: TGTGCCAGCAGCGGCCAGGGAGGGCGCGAGCAGTACTTC

clone size: -
D gene: TRBD2
J gene: TRBJ2-1
V gene: TRBV5-1
CDR3 protein: CASSLAGLAGGLYNEQFF
CDR3 DNA: TGCGCCAGCAGCTTGGCCGGACTAGCGGGGGGTCTCTACAATGAGCAGTTCTTC

clone size: -
D gene: -
J gene: TRBJ2-7
V gene: TRBV27
CDR3 protein: CASRPAGNAYEQYF
CDR3 DNA: TGTGCCAGCCGACCCGCCGGAAATGCCTACGAGCAGTACTTC

clone size: few
D gene: -
J gene: TRBJ1-2
V gene: TRBV29-1
CDR3 protein: CSVERARLVDYGYTF
CDR3 DNA: TGCAGCGTTGAGAGGGCAAGGTTGGTAGACTATGGCTACACCTTC

clone size: -
D gene: TRBD1
J gene: TRBJ2-1
V gene: TRBV7-7
CDR3 protein: CASSPQGAVSYNEQFF
CDR3 DNA: TGTGCTAGCAGCCCACAGGGGGCTGTGTCCTACAATGAGCAGTTCTTC